This T cell receptor (beta chain) originates from a study of T cell changes during pregnancy in multiple sclerosis (dated by TCRdb to between 2018 and 2021). With respect to the entire study: Changes in the T cell repertoire over the course of pregnancy were examined in this study in women with multiple sclerosis.

Counted from cysteine to phenylalanine, this CDR3 has 12 amino acids. The CDR3 DNA has 36 bases and is translated from base 1. Taken from the germline V gene (reference sequence), the CDR1 and CDR2 loops are SEHNR and FQNEAQ. Library generation was performed with the immunoSEQ multiplex PCR assay. TCRdb obtained this table from immuneACCESS and retained in-frame rearrangements with V and J assigned. These tables miss some clones; where compared with another copy, unresolved V genes account for less than half of the shortfall, and the remainder is unexplained. In all, the sample holds about 38,000 clones, and more than 85% of those were seen once. Of the sample, around 10% falls within the top ten clones. Turning to this clone: Its antigen remains unidentified. No base quality information exists; no much larger clone differs at one position.

The origin of this receptor is a female donor with multiple sclerosis, enrolled in a pregnancy study. The starting material was CD8+ T cells from peripheral blood mononuclear cells, obtained after pregnancy. The chain joins TRBV7-9 to TRBJ2-5; the D gene assignment is ambiguous. The tail of the sequence fits TRBJ2-7 better, so the J call may be wrong. DNA sequence: TGTGCCAGCAGCCATCAGAACTACGAGCAGTACTTC. This is translated as CASSHQNYEQYF.